This TCR beta chain was obtained from a study of T cell repertoires in cytomegalovirus infection. On the study more broadly: Newly reported HLA-C-restricted and thoroughly characterized HLA-B-restricted CMV epitopes were employed. CMV infection and matching HLA type were both indicated by public TCR beta signatures. Findings and limits, study-wide: It was HLA-C-restricted CMV-specific TCR beta clonotypes that dominated the response ex vivo. Summed public TCR beta family frequency identified CMV carriers bearing the relevant HLA.

TCRdb reanalysed the reads using MiXCR and keeps one entry per CDR3 protein. The repertoire consists of approximately 350,000 distinct CDR3 sequences, with about a third occurring once and the leading ten covering roughly 14%. This clonotype was picked up a small number of times. Its antigen is as yet unknown. The CDR3 contains 15 residues. The trim removed 5 bases at V and 5 bases at J, leaving 10 bases unmatched. Germline CDR1 is MNHNS and CDR2 is SASEGT. The chain carries TRBV6-1 and TRBJ2-7, with 9 bases that match TRBD1. The TCR comes from a human donor in good health (CMV status not recorded). Some clones in this sample may be carry-over from other donors' samples. The specimen comprised cultured PBMCs, sampled from culture after CMV antigen stimulation. In DNA, the CDR3 is TGTGCCAGCAGTTCGCAGCGACAGGGGGACCACGAGCAGTACTTC. Amino acid sequence: CASSSQRQGDHEQYF.